Following are 12 T cell receptor beta chains from one sample sequenced in a study of blood T cell repertoires in COVID-19. Clones were read by immunoSEQ multiplex PCR, and TCRdb kept only the in-frame ones, dropping some. The profile covers hundreds of thousands of clones, with roughly 91% appearing a single time and approximately 2% taken by the ten largest. Sequenced input: PBMCs or T cells enriched from blood (not recorded which). Source of these receptors: a woman in her sixties in a cohort exposed to, infected with or recovered from COVID-19 (not recorded which).

The chain employs TRBV28 and TRBJ1-1; D not certain. CDR3 length: 14 residues. Trimming cost V 2 bases and J 8 bases, with 15 bases left between them. Germline assignment: CDR1 MDHEN and CDR2 SYDVKM. CDR3 sequence (DNA): TGTGCCAGCAGTTTAGGGTCGGGGATGACCGAAGCTTTCTTT. Amino acid sequence: CASSLGSGMTEAFF. Combining the CDR3 with reference TRBV28 and TRBJ1-1 gives the whole variable domain DVKVTQSSRYLVKRTGEKVFLECVQDMDHENMFWYRQDPGLGLRLIYFSYDVKMKEKGDIPEGYSVSREKKERFSLILESASTNQTSMYLCASSLGSGMTEAFFGQGTRLTVV.

The rearrangement uses TRBV23-1 and TRBJ2-2; 11 bases line up with TRBD2. TRBV23-1 is known as an ORF, though its function is uncertain. CDR3 size: 20 residues. Losses at the gene ends were 11 bases for V and 1 base for J; bases not matched to a gene: 21. CDR3 residues: CALNLEATSGTMENTGELFF. The CDR3 DNA is TGCGCCTTGAATCTAGAGGCGACTAGCGGGACTATGGAGAACACCGGGGAGCTGTTTTTT.

V is TRBV3-1 (or the pseudogene TRBV3-2) and J is TRBJ1-2; D remains unclear. V lost 4 bases and J 7 bases, leaving 19 bases between the germline ends. The germline CDR1 and CDR2 sequences are LGHDT and YNNKEL (reference sequence). The CDR3 totals 15 residues. The CDR3 DNA reads as TGTGCCAGCAGCCTCTCGGGTGAGGGATCGGGTGGCTACACCTTC. Residues: CASSLSGEGSGGYTF.

The chain has TRBV28 and TRBJ2-1, with a weak D call TRBD2 (5 bases). The CDR3 extends over 13 amino acids. The V end lost 6 bases, the J end lost 6 bases, and 12 bases lay between the germline ends. The germline gives CDR1 MDHEN, CDR2 SYDVKM. The CDR3 region is CASRTRTFNEQFF. In DNA form, the CDR3 reads TGTGCCAGCAGGACCCGGACTTTCAATGAGCAGTTCTTC.

The chain joins TRBV6-4 to TRBJ2-1; 7 positions match TRBD2. Germline values: CDR1 MRHNA, CDR2 SNTAGT. The V and J ends lost 8 bases and 0 bases, in that order; junction bases with no gene match: 7. The CDR3 has 15 residues. In DNA form, the CDR3 reads TGTGCCAGCGGCGGGGCTAGCGGCTCCTACAATGAGCAGTTCTTC. It yields the protein CASGGASGSYNEQFF.

The chain joins TRBV10-3 to TRBJ2-2, with D perhaps TRBD1 (5 bases). The germline CDR1 and CDR2 sequences are ENHRY and SYGVKD. Trimming stripped 3 bases from V and 5 bases from J, with 10 bases between. This CDR3 spans 14 amino acids. The CDR3: CAISDVPGTGELFF. CDR3 DNA sequence: TGTGCCATCAGTGACGTCCCAGGGACCGGGGAGCTGTTTTTT.

The chain joins TRBV19 to TRBJ1-2, with 11 bases matching TRBD1. In germline, CDR1 is LNHDA, CDR2 SQIVND (reference sequence). The V gene end was trimmed by 9 bases and the J gene end by 7 bases; junction bases not matched to a gene: 10. CDR3 size: 14 residues. The chain's CDR3 is CASTNRTGGLGYTF. CDR3 sequence (DNA): TGTGCCAGCACGAATAGGACAGGGGGCCTTGGCTACACCTTC.

The CDR3 nucleotides read TGTGCCACGCAAGCGGTAAGCTCCTACAATGAGCAGTTCTTC. This gives the protein CATQAVSSYNEQFF. This sequence joins TRBV24-1 and TRBJ2-1; a possible D gene is TRBD2 (5 bases). The CDR3 loop spans 14 amino acids. V was shortened by 10 bases and J by 0 bases, with 12 bases between the two germline ends. In germline, CDR1 is KGHDR, CDR2 SFDVKD.

This clone appeared a single time. The rearrangement uses TRBV29-1 and TRBJ2-1, with TRBD2 identical over 7 bases. With V trimmed by 2 bases and J by 9 bases, 7 bases remained unmatched. Germline-derived CDR1 and CDR2 are SQVTM and ANQGSEA. The length of the CDR3 is 13 residues. This CDR3 reads CSVEFPASGEQFF. The CDR3 DNA follows: TGCAGCGTTGAATTTCCGGCTAGCGGTGAGCAGTTCTTC.

The chain is built from TRBV28 and TRBJ1-5; D ambiguous. The V gene lost 2 bases and the J gene lost 1 base, with 6 bases spanning the gap. The CDR3 length is 14 residues. CDR1 MDHEN and CDR2 SYDVKM come from the germline V gene. Here the CDR3 reads CASSLARSNQPQHF. The DNA for the CDR3 is TGTGCCAGCAGTTTAGCCAGAAGCAATCAGCCCCAGCATTTT. Full variable domain (missing parts from reference TRBV28 and TRBJ1-5): DVKVTQSSRYLVKRTGEKVFLECVQDMDHENMFWYRQDPGLGLRLIYFSYDVKMKEKGDIPEGYSVSREKKERFSLILESASTNQTSMYLCASSLARSNQPQHFGDGTRLSIL.

The chain couples TRBV9 to TRBJ1-1; D might be TRBD1 (5 bases). Germline CDR1 is SGDLS and CDR2 is YYNGEE. Between the trimmed V and J ends, which lost 4 bases and 1 base, there was a span of 14 bases. This CDR3 contains 15 residues. CDR3 coding DNA: TGTGCCAGCAGCCCCCATCGGGGGAGGAACACTGAAGCTTTCTTT. Translated, it gives CASSPHRGRNTEAFF.

The chain uses TRBV6-5 and TRBJ1-4, with TRBD1 matching 7 bases. In germline, CDR1 is MNHEY, CDR2 SVGAGI. The CDR3 sequence is 16 residues long. V lost 1 base to trimming and J lost 0 bases; unmatched junction nucleotides: 2. The DNA of the CDR3 is TGTGCCAGCAGTTACTTTCAGGGGGCAACTAATGAAAAACTGTTTTTT. Translated, it gives CASSYFQGATNEKLFF.